This entry is about one T cell receptor beta chain. This clonotype showed up just a few times. The antigen it binds to is not known. No quality values exist for individual bases; no much larger clone is one base distant. Library method: 5' RACE. Sequenced on an Illumina HiSeq 2000. A universal primer binding site was added through template switching, and the final cDNA carried a unique molecular identifier so that TCR cDNA molecules could be counted accurately. Specific primers in the conserved constant-segment region were used to synthesize first-strand cDNA for TCR alpha and beta chains. To control for contamination, each cDNA library was double barcoded with a SMART-Mk sample barcode plus Illumina barcodes. TruSeq adapter sequences and Illumina sample barcodes were added in two successive PCR steps. The Illumina HiSeq platform was used with custom primers to sequence TCR alpha and beta cDNA libraries. In the paper's pipeline: MiGEC was used to process raw reads and extract unique molecular identifiers, and MiXCR was used to find CDR3 positions. Recombination models were inferred per individual with the repgenHMM and IGoR tools using an EM algorithm. The tcR package in R was used for shared clonotype analysis, with sharing normalized by the product of cloneset sizes. Out-of-frame nonproductive sequences were analyzed to study raw recombination free of thymic and clonal selection effects. TCRdb trimmed the raw reads at Q25, called clones with MiXCR and kept productive beta chains. Entries that share a CDR3 protein sequence are merged under the most common genes and DNA. For this entry, the V and J calls and clone size follow TCRdb and not the study's own pipeline. Counted in this sample were hundreds of thousands of distinct CDR3 sequences; 8.5% to 9.5% of them appeared once. Clones ranked in the top ten supply 0.75% to 1% of the sample.

All donors were healthy Caucasians. Three pairs of female monozygotic twins, all aged roughly 18 to 29 years, were included in the twin cohort. Peripheral blood mononuclear cells were the source from which RNA for the TCR libraries was isolated. Per the germline V gene, SGHNT is the CDR1 and YENEEA is the CDR2. The germline V and J ends show losses of 4 bases and 10 bases respectively, and no gene match explains 9 bases of the junction. From its cysteine to its phenylalanine, the CDR3 spans 16 amino acids. The entry retains the CDR3 DNA only, 48 bases that are in frame from base 1. This specimen comes from a study of identical twins (dated by TCRdb to about 2016). Study-level background: To test whether fetal clonotypes persist, the study used deep sequencing on TCR alpha and beta repertoires from monozygotic twins, unrelated adults of various ages, and cord blood. Replicate twin experiments were performed at different times using different library preparation protocols to rule out contamination. General conclusions and limits of the study: Fewer insertions were carried by abundant cord blood beta clonotypes; a weaker similar trend was observed in young adult naive repertoires, while no such trend was observed in memory repertoires. In beta out-of-frame sequences, excess twin sharing was weaker, because having fewer shared sequences lowered the signal-to-noise ratio. Compared with coincidental sharing between unrelated individuals, out-of-frame TCR alpha sequences shared between twins showed an excess of sequences with low generation probability. In monozygotic twins, out-of-frame TCR alpha sharing was systematically underestimated by recombination models, although the models agreed with sharing between unrelated individuals. Conclusions relied on cross-sectional statistical analysis, since the same donors could not be followed over many years. Zero-insertion analyses could be partly confounded by invariant T cells such as MAIT and iNKT, though diverse VJ usage argued against such confounding for most clonotypes.

Another study also made use of these data, one on yellow fever vaccine responses in identical twins. According to the second study: According to the authors, in identical twins the way T cells responded to vaccination appeared partly convergent and partly personalized. Focusing on identical twins, the study followed the T cell clones that responded to the vaccine, and did so with precision.

Here the chain combines TRBV11-3 and TRBJ2-1, with 14 bases aligning to TRBD2. The sequencing input was PBMCs. The clonotype comes from a woman younger than 35 in good health. The base sequence is TGTGCCAGCAGCTCCAGGACTAGCGGGGGGCCCCTGGAGCAGTTCTTC. Its protein product is CASSSRTSGGPLEQFF.